The clone carrying this T cell receptor beta chain was recorded at least ten times. MiXCR, run by TCRdb on the 5' RACE reads, gives a single entry per CDR3 protein. The sample has about 80,000 distinct CDR3 sequences; about 5.6% are singletons. Time point given: longitudinal time-point 2. The source of the sample is a study of neurological immune-mediated disorders. Specimen: PBMCs. This clonotype originated in a woman aged 60 to 75 with multiple sclerosis.

The CDR3 is CAWSYSGGTYEQYF. Written as DNA, the CDR3 is TGTGCCTGGAGCTATAGCGGGGGGACCTACGAGCAGTACTTC. The chain couples TRBV30 to TRBJ2-7, with TRBD2 matching over 10 bases. This CDR3 contains 14 residues. The junction had 4 bases not matched to a gene; V was cut back by 3 bases and J by 2 bases. Germline CDR1 reads GTSNPN; CDR2 reads SVGIG (reference sequence).